The 15 T cell receptor beta chains reported below all come from one sample, sequenced in a study of blood T cell repertoires in COVID-19. The method was immunoSEQ multiplex PCR; TCRdb's version includes in-frame clones alone and lacks a portion of them. The data hold a few hundred thousand clones, with roughly 85% observed a single time. Specimen: PBMCs or T cells enriched from blood (not recorded which). The receptors shown here come from a woman aged 45-65 years who had recovered from COVID-19.

The gene calls are TRBV6-6 and TRBJ1-4; D ambiguous. The V and J ends lost 6 bases and 8 bases respectively, with 16 bases between them. Germline loops: CDR1 MNHNY, CDR2 SVGAGI (reference sequence). The CDR3 is 14 residues long. CDR3 residues: CASSPSLRAEKLFF. The CDR3 bases are TGTGCCAGCAGCCCCTCGTTACGCGCGGAAAAACTGTTTTTT.

The V gene is TRBV10-3, the J gene TRBJ2-3; D may be TRBD1 (6 bases). The germline gives CDR1 ENHRY, CDR2 SYGVKD. The CDR3 extends over 15 amino acids. V dropped 6 bases and J dropped 2 bases, with 15 bases sitting between them. The CDR3 is CAISHGQGTTDTQYF. The CDR3 DNA reads as TGTGCCATCAGCCACGGCCAGGGGACCACAGATACGCAGTATTTT.

The chain is built from TRBV18 and TRBJ2-3; 12 bases line up with TRBD2. The CDR3 consists of 15 residues. CDR1 KGHSH and CDR2 LQKENI come from the germline V gene. J was trimmed by 3 bases and V by 5 bases; bases with no gene match: 3. The CDR3 loop is CASSYTSGRTDTQYF. The CDR3 bases are TGTGCCAGCTCATATACTAGCGGGAGGACAGATACGCAGTATTTT.

Comment on this clone: Its ends do not fully match the called genes, so a read error is possible. V is TRBV9 and J is TRBJ1-1, with D perhaps TRBD1 (5 bases). Germline loops: CDR1 SGDLS, CDR2 YYNGEE. The CDR3 consists of 14 residues. CDR3 in DNA: TGTACCAGCAGCGTAGAGGGGCTCAACACTGAAGCTTTCTTT. Translating it yields CTSSVEGLNTEAFF.

The chain recombines TRBV7-9 with TRBJ1-6; D remains unclear. Deletions cut 5 bases from V and 7 bases from J, with 6 bases between. Germline values: CDR1 SEHNR, CDR2 FQNEAQ (reference sequence). The CDR3 sequence is 12 residues long. Here the CDR3 reads CASSLQNSPLHF. The CDR3 nucleotides are TGTGCCAGCAGCCTCCAGAATTCACCCCTCCACTTT.

V usage is TRBV25-1 and J usage is TRBJ1-5, with a weak D call TRBD1 (5 bases). Trimming cost V 4 bases and J 7 bases, with 14 bases left between them. The CDR3 extends over 14 amino acids. Germline V gene sequence: CDR1 MGHDK, CDR2 SYGVNS. The chain's CDR3 is CASSGGAGRQPQHF. The CDR3 region has the DNA TGTGCCAGCAGTGGAGGTGCAGGGCGGCAGCCCCAGCATTTT. The full variable domain, completed using reference TRBV25-1 and TRBJ1-5, is EADIYQTPRYLVIGTGKKITLECSQTMGHDKMYWYQQDPGMELHLIHYSYGVNSTEKGDLSSESTVSRIRTEHFPLTLESARPSHTSQYLCASSGGAGRQPQHFGDGTRLSIL.

The rearrangement links TRBV10-1 to TRBJ2-2; D uncertain. Trimming pared 4 bases from V and 7 bases from J, leaving 4 bases between. This CDR3 is built from 11 residues. CDR1 is WNHNN and CDR2 is SYGVQD in the germline V gene (reference sequence). Written as DNA, the CDR3 is TGCGCCAGCAGTGCCCGCGGGGAGCTGTTTTTT. As protein: CASSARGELFF.

This chain links TRBV15 with TRBJ2-7; the D is unclear. The CDR3 totals 14 residues. V was trimmed by 0 bases and J by 2 bases, leaving 8 bases between them. Germline CDR1 reads LNHNV; CDR2 reads YYDKDF (reference sequence). The CDR3 nucleotides are TGTGCCACCAGCAGAGAAACAGTAGCCTACGAGCAGTACTTC. The encoded protein is CATSRETVAYEQYF.

The chain joins TRBV2 to TRBJ2-7; perhaps TRBD2 as D (5 bases). Trimming took 6 bases from V and 5 from J, leaving 11 bases between them. The CDR3 has 12 residues. Germline V lookup: CDR1 SNHLY, CDR2 FYNNEI. DNA of the CDR3: TGTGCCAGCAGGAGGGATGAAAACGAGCAGTACTTC. This gives the protein CASRRDENEQYF.

This clone has a single count. The chain has TRBV5-1 and TRBJ2-7, with D possibly TRBD2 on 6 matching bases. CDR3 length equals 12 residues. Looked up from germline, CDR1 is SGHRS and CDR2 is YFSETQ. CDR3 in amino acids: CARTGVLHEQYF. The CDR3, as DNA: TGCGCTCGGACGGGAGTCCTCCACGAGCAGTACTTC.

V and J are TRBV3-1 (or the pseudogene TRBV3-2) and TRBJ1-6, with TRBD1 matching over 10 bases. The CDR3 runs 15 residues. The germline V gene encodes CDR1 LGHDT and CDR2 YNNKEL (reference sequence). The trim removed 1 base at V and 10 bases at J, leaving 4 bases unmatched. Here the CDR3 reads CASSQADRGRSPLHF. The CDR3 DNA reads TGTGCCAGCAGCCAAGCGGACAGGGGGAGGTCACCCCTCCACTTT.

The rearrangement joins TRBV5-6 to TRBJ1-1; D is uncertain. Germline loops: CDR1 SGHDT, CDR2 YYEEEE. The CDR3 consists of 15 residues. The V and J ends lost 2 bases and 5 bases respectively, with 16 bases between them. The CDR3 region has the DNA TGTGCCAGCAGCTTCCCCCAGGTGGGGAGGACTGAAGCTTTCTTT. Translating it yields CASSFPQVGRTEAFF.

The rearrangement joins TRBV4-1 to TRBJ1-4, with TRBD1 matching over 8 bases. The V segment lost 4 bases and the J segment 8 bases; nucleotides outside the gene matches: 9. In germline, CDR1 is MGHRA, CDR2 YSYEKL. This CDR3 spans 15 amino acids. CDR3 protein: CASSRVGQGLEKLFF. The CDR3 nucleotides read TGCGCCAGCAGCCGGGTCGGACAGGGCTTGGAAAAACTGTTTTTT.

The chain carries TRBV25-1 and TRBJ2-1; D might be TRBD2 (5 bases). The ends were cut back, 4 bases at V and 2 bases at J, with 12 bases in the middle. In germline, CDR1 is MGHDK, CDR2 SYGVNS. The CDR3 has 15 residues. This CDR3 reads CASSASRGAYNEQFF. CDR3 bases: TGTGCCAGCAGTGCCTCCCGGGGAGCCTACAATGAGCAGTTCTTC. The full variable domain, rest sourced from reference TRBV25-1 and TRBJ2-1, is EADIYQTPRYLVIGTGKKITLECSQTMGHDKMYWYQQDPGMELHLIHYSYGVNSTEKGDLSSESTVSRIRTEHFPLTLESARPSHTSQYLCASSASRGAYNEQFFGPGTRLTVL.

The chain joins TRBV5-5 to TRBJ1-1; D is perhaps TRBD1 (6 bases). The CDR3 extends over 14 amino acids. Trimming took 4 bases from V and 8 from J, leaving 18 bases between them. CDR1 and CDR2 (germline): SGHKS, YYEKEE (reference sequence). The CDR3 DNA reads TGTGCCAGCAGCCCACAGAACAGGGACCTAGAAGCTTTCTTT. Its protein is CASSPQNRDLEAFF.